Here is one T cell receptor beta chain with its context. This clonotype came up a few times. Its antigen is not yet known. No much larger clone is present one base from it, and per-base qualities are unavailable. Here V drops 4 bases and J drops 0 bases, and the junction holds 3 bases not matched to any gene. CDR3 length: 16 amino acids, cysteine to phenylalanine. Just the 48-base CDR3 DNA is kept, in frame starting at base 1. The library was prepared using 5' RACE. Sequencing instrument: Illumina HiSeq 2000. Template switching added a universal primer binding site, and the final cDNA carried a unique molecular identifier that allowed TCR cDNA molecules to be counted accurately. Specific primers in the conserved constant-segment region were used to synthesize first-strand cDNA for TCR alpha and beta chains. To control for contamination, every cDNA library was double barcoded, receiving both a SMART-Mk sample barcode and Illumina barcodes. TruSeq adapter sequences, together with Illumina sample barcodes, were added in two successive PCR steps. Sequencing of the TCR alpha and beta cDNA libraries was done on the Illumina HiSeq platform using custom primers. The study's own analysis went as follows. Unique molecular identifiers were extracted from raw reads with MiGEC, and CDR3 positions were determined with MiXCR. For each individual, recombination models were inferred using an EM algorithm with the repgenHMM and IGoR tools. The analysis of shared clonotypes was done with the tcR package in R, with sharing normalized by the product of cloneset sizes. Out-of-frame nonproductive sequences were analyzed to study raw recombination free of thymic and clonal selection effects. Using fastp at Q25 and MiXCR, TCRdb reprocessed the public reads and kept productive beta chains. When rows share a CDR3 protein, they turn into one entry using the most common DNA and genes. Clone size and V and J calls follow TCRdb, not the original study. Counted in this sample were 1.5 million to 2 million distinct CDR3 sequences; around 29% of them appeared once. Of the sample, less than 0.35% is held by the ten largest clones.

This record belongs to a study of identical twins (dated by TCRdb to the mid-2010s). Regarding the complete study: The study deep-sequenced TCR alpha and beta repertoires from monozygotic twins, unrelated adults of various ages and cord blood to test whether fetal clonotypes persist. Replicate twin experiments were performed at different times using different library preparation protocols to rule out contamination. The paper as a whole reports these results and caveats: Compared with coincidental sharing between unrelated individuals, out-of-frame TCR alpha sequences shared between twins had an excess of sequences with low generation probability. Recombination models systematically underestimated out-of-frame TCR alpha sharing in monozygotic twins but agreed with sharing between unrelated individuals. Abundant cord blood beta clonotypes carried fewer insertions; young adult naive repertoires showed a weaker similar trend, while memory repertoires showed none. A weaker excess of twin sharing was found in beta out-of-frame sequences because the signal-to-noise ratio was lowered by fewer shared sequences. Because the same donors could not be followed over many years, conclusions were based on cross-sectional statistical analysis. Zero-insertion analyses could be partly confounded by invariant T cells such as MAIT and iNKT, though diverse VJ usage argued against such confounding for most clonotypes.

Only healthy Caucasian donors were included. The V gene is TRBV12-3 or TRBV12-4 and the J gene is TRBJ1-5, and 10 junctional nucleotides match TRBD1. This clonotype was obtained from a newborn girl in good health. The sample taken for sequencing was cord blood. CDR3 loop: CASSSTGGGSNQPQHF. The nucleotides read TGTGCCAGCAGTTCGACAGGGGGCGGTAGCAATCAGCCCCAGCATTTT.